A selection of T cell receptor beta chains follows, all from one sample in a study of blood T cell repertoires in COVID-19. Generated by immunoSEQ multiplex PCR, the TCRdb table keeps only in-frame clones and is missing some. There are roughly 190,000 clones in the sample; around 94% occur only once, and about 0.8% lies in the top ten. Sequencing input: peripheral blood. Receptors were obtained from a man aged 25 to 45 with COVID-19, enrolled during active disease. Both conserved end residues are part of each CDR3. The D gene is left open where the match is weak. Some rows mark clone size as missing; the rest say once, few, many or name a class of expanded clone.

j_call: TRBJ1-1; clone_size: .; d_call: TRBD1; v_call: TRBV3-1/TRBV3-2; cdr3_aa: CASSRLTGGTEAFF; cdr3_nt: TGTGCCAGCAGCCGACTAACAGGGGGTACTGAAGCTTTCTTT
j_call: TRBJ1-5; clone_size: .; d_call: .; v_call: TRBV6-9; cdr3_aa: CASSYTGSNQPQHF; cdr3_nt: TGTGCCAGCAGTTACACAGGGAGCAATCAGCCCCAGCATTTT
j_call: TRBJ2-7; clone_size: .; d_call: TRBD1; v_call: TRBV12-3/TRBV12-4; cdr3_aa: CASSLGQSYEQYF; cdr3_nt: TGTGCCAGCAGTCTGGGACAGTCCTACGAGCAGTACTTC
j_call: TRBJ2-5; clone_size: .; d_call: .; v_call: TRBV19; cdr3_aa: CASSIGGAGTQYF; cdr3_nt: TGTGCCAGTAGTATAGGAGGCGCGGGGACCCAGTACTTC
j_call: TRBJ2-2; clone_size: .; d_call: TRBD1; v_call: TRBV7-6; cdr3_aa: CASRLIADRGPGELFF; cdr3_nt: TGTGCCAGCAGGCTTATCGCAGACAGGGGGCCCGGGGAGCTGTTTTTT
j_call: TRBJ1-2; clone_size: .; d_call: .; v_call: TRBV19; cdr3_aa: CASPPGNGNYGYTF; cdr3_nt: TGTGCCTCCCCTCCGGGGAACGGGAACTATGGCTACACCTTC
j_call: TRBJ1-2; clone_size: .; d_call: .; v_call: TRBV12-5; cdr3_aa: CASGRPGGPADTF; cdr3_nt: TGTGCTAGTGGCCGCCCCGGGGGGCCCGCCGACACCTTC
j_call: TRBJ1-1; clone_size: many; d_call: .; v_call: TRBV21-1; cdr3_aa: CASSNKGQGLNTEAFF; cdr3_nt: TGTGCCAGCAGCAATAAAGGACAGGGGTTGAACACTGAAGCTTTCTTT
j_call: TRBJ1-1; clone_size: .; d_call: TRBD1; v_call: TRBV5-4; cdr3_aa: CASSLTGRNLEAFF; cdr3_nt: TGTGCCAGCAGCCTGACAGGGAGGAACCTTGAAGCTTTCTTT
j_call: TRBJ2-7; clone_size: .; d_call: TRBD1; v_call: TRBV20-1; cdr3_aa: CSASHGTGGYEQYF; cdr3_nt: TGCAGTGCTAGTCACGGGACAGGGGGCTACGAGCAGTACTTC
j_call: TRBJ1-2; clone_size: .; d_call: .; v_call: TRBV5-1; cdr3_aa: CASSLYLSQGGYGYTF; cdr3_nt: TGCGCCAGCAGCTTGTATTTGAGTCAGGGTGGCTATGGCTACACCTTC
j_call: TRBJ2-7; clone_size: .; d_call: TRBD2; v_call: TRBV3-1/TRBV3-2; cdr3_aa: CASSQDLAGLVEQYF; cdr3_nt: TGTGCCAGCAGCCAAGATCTAGCGGGGTTGGTCGAGCAGTACTTC
j_call: TRBJ1-5; clone_size: .; d_call: .; v_call: TRBV6-5; cdr3_aa: CASSDGGGQPQHF; cdr3_nt: TGTGCCAGCAGCGATGGGGGGGGGCAGCCCCAGCATTTT
j_call: TRBJ1-2; clone_size: .; d_call: TRBD1; v_call: TRBV25-1; cdr3_aa: CASSEVWTGGYTF; cdr3_nt: TGTGCCAGCAGTGAAGTATGGACAGGTGGCTACACCTTC
j_call: TRBJ2-2; clone_size: .; d_call: TRBD2; v_call: TRBV10-1; cdr3_aa: CASSGGGENTGELFF; cdr3_nt: TGCGCCAGCAGTGGTGGGGGGGAGAACACCGGGGAGCTGTTTTTT
j_call: TRBJ1-6; clone_size: .; d_call: TRBD1; v_call: TRBV6-5; cdr3_aa: CASGTTGGSPLHF; cdr3_nt: TGTGCCAGCGGAACAACAGGGGGTTCACCCCTCCACTTT
j_call: TRBJ2-7; clone_size: .; d_call: .; v_call: TRBV4-1; cdr3_aa: CASSQGPLLLYEQYF; cdr3_nt: TGCGCCAGCAGCCAAGGGCCGCTCCTCCTCTACGAGCAGTACTTC
j_call: TRBJ1-3; clone_size: .; d_call: TRBD1; v_call: TRBV4-2; cdr3_aa: CASSQTIPSGGIRNTIYF; cdr3_nt: TGTGCCAGCAGCCAGACAATTCCTTCAGGGGGCATCAGAAACACCATATATTTT
j_call: TRBJ2-3; clone_size: .; d_call: TRBD2; v_call: TRBV4-1; cdr3_aa: CASSVSGGGTDTQYF; cdr3_nt: TGCGCCAGCAGCGTTAGCGGGGGTGGCACAGATACGCAGTATTTT
j_call: TRBJ1-3; clone_size: few; d_call: TRBD1; v_call: TRBV6-1; cdr3_aa: CASSEAMTGSSGNTIYF; cdr3_nt: TGTGCCAGCAGTGAAGCAATGACAGGGAGCTCTGGAAACACCATATATTTT
j_call: TRBJ2-3; clone_size: .; d_call: .; v_call: TRBV21-1; cdr3_aa: CATRVNRGDTQYF; cdr3_nt: TGTGCCACCCGGGTTAACAGGGGAGATACGCAGTATTTT
j_call: TRBJ1-2; clone_size: .; d_call: TRBD1; v_call: TRBV7-9; cdr3_aa: CASSRQGANGYTF; cdr3_nt: TGTGCCAGCAGCAGACAGGGGGCTAATGGCTACACCTTC
j_call: TRBJ2-7; clone_size: once; d_call: .; v_call: TRBV2; cdr3_aa: CASSERQGNLYEQYF; cdr3_nt: TGTGCCAGCAGTGAGCGGCAGGGAAACCTCTACGAGCAGTACTTC
j_call: TRBJ2-1; clone_size: .; d_call: TRBD1; v_call: TRBV19; cdr3_aa: CASSMRGLNEQFF; cdr3_nt: TGTGCCAGTAGTATGAGGGGGCTCAATGAGCAGTTCTTC
j_call: TRBJ2-3; clone_size: few; d_call: TRBD1; v_call: TRBV18; cdr3_aa: CASSPPNDWTGAADTQYF; cdr3_nt: TGTGCCAGCTCACCACCGAATGACTGGACAGGGGCTGCAGATACGCAGTATTTT
j_call: TRBJ2-7; clone_size: .; d_call: .; v_call: TRBV19; cdr3_aa: CASSSPPIDEQYF; cdr3_nt: TGTGCCAGTAGTTCACCCCCAATAGACGAGCAGTACTTC
j_call: TRBJ1-5; clone_size: .; d_call: TRBD1; v_call: TRBV30; cdr3_aa: CAWTTGDLSNQPQHF; cdr3_nt: TGTGCCTGGACCACAGGGGACCTTAGCAATCAGCCCCAGCATTTT
j_call: TRBJ2-3; clone_size: .; d_call: TRBD2; v_call: TRBV5-1; cdr3_aa: CASSLLLAGGSDTQYF; cdr3_nt: TGCGCCAGCAGCTTGCTACTAGCGGGGGGGTCAGATACGCAGTATTTT
j_call: TRBJ1-1; clone_size: .; d_call: .; v_call: TRBV3-1/TRBV3-2; cdr3_aa: CASSQGHRAGVTEAFF; cdr3_nt: TGTGCCAGCAGCCAAGGCCACAGGGCCGGCGTCACTGAAGCTTTCTTT
j_call: TRBJ2-3; clone_size: .; d_call: TRBD2; v_call: TRBV14; cdr3_aa: CASSQVNPGLASF; cdr3_nt: TGTGCCAGCAGCCAAGTAAATCCGGGACTAGCTTCTTTT
j_call: TRBJ2-5; clone_size: .; d_call: .; v_call: TRBV6-1; cdr3_aa: CASREVQGALETQYF; cdr3_nt: TGTGCCAGTCGTGAAGTTCAAGGAGCGTTGGAGACCCAGTACTTC
j_call: TRBJ1-1; clone_size: .; d_call: .; v_call: TRBV5-4; cdr3_aa: CASSLEAARGDTEAFF; cdr3_nt: TGTGCCAGCAGCTTGGAGGCCGCAAGGGGTGACACTGAAGCTTTCTTT
j_call: TRBJ2-7; clone_size: .; d_call: TRBD1; v_call: TRBV20-1; cdr3_aa: CSASSTGGLSSSYEQYF; cdr3_nt: TGCAGTGCTAGTTCGACAGGGGGCCTCTCTAGCTCCTACGAGCAGTACTTC
j_call: TRBJ2-1; clone_size: .; d_call: TRBD1; v_call: TRBV7-9; cdr3_aa: CASSSDSGQGRSYNEQFF; cdr3_nt: TGTGCCAGCAGCTCAGACTCGGGACAGGGAAGGAGCTACAATGAGCAGTTCTTC
j_call: TRBJ2-7; clone_size: .; d_call: .; v_call: TRBV19; cdr3_aa: CASSIKEGPYEQYF; cdr3_nt: TGTGCCAGTAGTATAAAGGAGGGCCCCTACGAGCAGTACTTC
j_call: TRBJ2-2; clone_size: .; d_call: TRBD1; v_call: TRBV7-3; cdr3_aa: CASSLVQGADGELFF; cdr3_nt: TGTGCCAGCAGCTTAGTCCAGGGGGCTGACGGGGAGCTGTTTTTT
j_call: TRBJ1-5; clone_size: .; d_call: TRBD1; v_call: TRBV25-1; cdr3_aa: CASSGTGVHQPQHF; cdr3_nt: TGTGCCAGCAGTGGGACAGGGGTCCATCAGCCCCAGCATTTT
j_call: TRBJ1-3; clone_size: .; d_call: .; v_call: TRBV19; cdr3_aa: CASSTSMAGSDTIYF; cdr3_nt: TGTGCCAGTAGTACCTCGATGGCAGGGTCGGACACCATATATTTT
j_call: TRBJ1-1; clone_size: .; d_call: TRBD1; v_call: TRBV5-1; cdr3_aa: CASSPGQGAMNTEAFF; cdr3_nt: TGCGCCAGCAGCCCCGGGCAGGGGGCCATGAACACTGAAGCTTTCTTT
j_call: TRBJ2-7; clone_size: .; d_call: TRBD1; v_call: TRBV3-1/TRBV3-2; cdr3_aa: CASSQVAQGVEQYF; cdr3_nt: TGTGCCAGCAGCCAAGTAGCGCAGGGGGTGGAGCAGTACTTC
j_call: TRBJ1-5; clone_size: .; d_call: .; v_call: TRBV5-1; cdr3_aa: CASSLEGRGANQPQHF; cdr3_nt: TGCGCCAGCAGCTTGGAAGGCAGGGGAGCGAATCAGCCCCAGCATTTT
j_call: TRBJ1-5; clone_size: .; d_call: TRBD1; v_call: TRBV7-3; cdr3_aa: CASSLTGGSNQPQHF; cdr3_nt: TGTGCCAGCAGTCTGACAGGGGGTAGCAATCAGCCCCAGCATTTT
j_call: TRBJ2-1; clone_size: .; d_call: TRBD1; v_call: TRBV5-1; cdr3_aa: CASMYNGQGRYDSYNEQFF; cdr3_nt: TGCGCCAGCATGTACAATGGACAGGGGAGATATGACTCCTACAATGAGCAGTTCTTC
j_call: TRBJ2-1; clone_size: .; d_call: .; v_call: TRBV11-2; cdr3_aa: CASSLVGGSLGYNEQFF; cdr3_nt: TGTGCCAGCAGCTTAGTCGGAGGTAGCCTGGGATACAATGAGCAGTTCTTC
j_call: TRBJ1-5; clone_size: .; d_call: TRBD1; v_call: TRBV6-2/TRBV6-3; cdr3_aa: CASSYPTGTGYSNQPQHF; cdr3_nt: TGTGCCAGCAGTTACCCGACCGGGACAGGGTATAGCAATCAGCCCCAGCATTTT
j_call: TRBJ1-4; clone_size: .; d_call: .; v_call: TRBV6-5; cdr3_aa: CASSYGEKSTNEKLFF; cdr3_nt: TGTGCCAGCAGTTATGGGGAGAAATCAACTAATGAAAAACTGTTTTTT
j_call: TRBJ2-1; clone_size: .; d_call: TRBD2; v_call: TRBV7-3; cdr3_aa: CASSLNSAGVGEQFF; cdr3_nt: TGTGCCAGCAGCTTAAATTCCGCGGGGGTGGGAGAGCAGTTCTTC
j_call: TRBJ1-1; clone_size: .; d_call: TRBD1; v_call: TRBV3-1/TRBV3-2; cdr3_aa: CASSPRGVNTEAFF; cdr3_nt: TGTGCCAGCAGCCCCAGGGGGGTGAACACTGAAGCTTTCTTT
j_call: TRBJ1-4; clone_size: .; d_call: .; v_call: TRBV9; cdr3_aa: CASSTGSADEKLFF; cdr3_nt: TGTGCCAGCAGCACAGGGTCGGCGGATGAAAAACTGTTTTTT
j_call: TRBJ2-2; clone_size: .; d_call: TRBD2; v_call: TRBV7-7; cdr3_aa: CASSPRLAGGRGNTGELFF; cdr3_nt: TGTGCCAGCAGCCCCCGACTAGCGGGGGGGCGTGGGAACACCGGGGAGCTGTTTTTT